The table lists the clone carrying this TCR beta chain with many counts. The antigen is not known. J was trimmed by 1 base and V by 0 bases; bases with no gene match: 3. The CDR3 covers 14 residues. Germline CDR1 and CDR2: GTSNPN and SVGIG (reference sequence). Libraries of TCR beta came from iRepertoire HTBI primers plus Arm-PCR of CDR3 regions. One entry per CDR3 protein results from TCRdb running MiXCR on the multiplex PCR reads. The sample includes around 450,000 distinct CDR3 sequences, more than 12% seen only once; the top ten take approximately 15%. The data were obtained in a study of regulatory T cells in long-lasting Graves disease. Study-level findings and limits: Relative to new patients (roughly 950), persistent patients exhibited greater sharing of public clonotypes (approximately 2,800). Persistent disease favored TRBV28, TRBJ1-2 and TRBJ2-5.

Time point denoted: newly diagnosed GD, antithyroid drugs for less than 3 months. Preparation of the TCR library used RNA extracted from PBMCs. These data were also filed under a second study, of T cells in Graves' hyperthyroidism and ophthalmopathy. This second study notes: Most expanded thyroid clonotypes above 0.001 recurred in blood.

The chain uses TRBV30 and TRBJ2-7; 7 nucleotides agree with TRBD2. The receptor comes from a woman aged 25-40 years with Graves disease. The sample in question was peripheral blood mononuclear cells (PBMCs), obtained at new diagnosis, from a patient treated with antithyroid drugs. CDR3 coding DNA: TGTGCCTGGAGTGTAGGCGGGAGTTCCTACGAGCAGTACTTC. It translates to CAWSVGGSSYEQYF.